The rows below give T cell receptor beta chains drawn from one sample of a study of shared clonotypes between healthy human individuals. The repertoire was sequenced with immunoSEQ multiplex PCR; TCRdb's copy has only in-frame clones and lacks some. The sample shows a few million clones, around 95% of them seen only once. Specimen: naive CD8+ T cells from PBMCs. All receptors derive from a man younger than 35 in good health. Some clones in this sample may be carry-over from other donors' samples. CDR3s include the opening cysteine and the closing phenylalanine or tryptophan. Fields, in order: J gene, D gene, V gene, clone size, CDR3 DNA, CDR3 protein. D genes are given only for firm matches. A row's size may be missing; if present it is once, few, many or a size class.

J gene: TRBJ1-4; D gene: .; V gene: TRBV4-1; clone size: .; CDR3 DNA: TGCGCCAGCAGCCAAGCCGACACCGCAACTAATGAAAAACTGTTTTTT; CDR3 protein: CASSQADTATNEKLFF
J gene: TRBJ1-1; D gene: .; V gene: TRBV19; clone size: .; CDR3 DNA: TGTGCCAGTAGTACGCCACCGACAGTAGCGGGCGACACTGAAGCTTTCTTT; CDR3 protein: CASSTPPTVAGDTEAFF
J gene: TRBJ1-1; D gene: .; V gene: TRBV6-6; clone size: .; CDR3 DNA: TGTGCCAGCACCCTGATGCTTCGGAACACTGAAGCTTTCTTT; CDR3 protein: CASTLMLRNTEAFF
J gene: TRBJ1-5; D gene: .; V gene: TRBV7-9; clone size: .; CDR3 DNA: TGTGCCAGCAGCGGGGCAGGGACTGGTCAGCCCCAGCATTTT; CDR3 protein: CASSGAGTGQPQHF
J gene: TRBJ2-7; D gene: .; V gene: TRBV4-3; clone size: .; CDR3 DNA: TGCGCCAGCAGCCAAGGTGCTGGGCGGTCCTACGAGCAGTACTTC; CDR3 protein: CASSQGAGRSYEQYF
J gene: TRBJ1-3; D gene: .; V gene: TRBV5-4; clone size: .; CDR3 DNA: TGTGCCAGCAGCTCCCGGGGGGGAAGAGGAAACACCATATATTTT; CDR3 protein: CASSSRGGRGNTIYF
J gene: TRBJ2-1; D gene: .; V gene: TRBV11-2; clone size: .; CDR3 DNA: TGTGCCAGCAGCCCGCCGGGGAATGAGCAGTTCTTC; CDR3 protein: CASSPPGNEQFF
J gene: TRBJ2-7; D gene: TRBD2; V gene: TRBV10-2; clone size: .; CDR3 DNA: TGCGCCACCGGGGGGGACTTGAGCCAGTACTTC; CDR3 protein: CATGGDLSQYF
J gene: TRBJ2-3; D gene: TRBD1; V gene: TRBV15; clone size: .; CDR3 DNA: TGTGCCACCCGGGACAGTCTCCCAGATACGCAGTATTTT; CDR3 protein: CATRDSLPDTQYF
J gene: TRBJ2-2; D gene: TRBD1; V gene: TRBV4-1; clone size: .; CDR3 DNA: TGCGCCAGCAGCCAAGATTTGCAGGGGGCATCCGGGGAGCTGTTTTTT; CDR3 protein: CASSQDLQGASGELFF
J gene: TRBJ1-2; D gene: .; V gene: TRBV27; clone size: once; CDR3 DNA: TGTGCCAGCAGTTCGAACTACAGGGATGGCTACACCTTC; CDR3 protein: CASSSNYRDGYTF
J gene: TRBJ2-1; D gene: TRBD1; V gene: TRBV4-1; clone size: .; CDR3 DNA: TGCGCCAGCAGCTATACCCCGGGACAGAAGAATGAGCAGTTCTTC; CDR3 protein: CASSYTPGQKNEQFF
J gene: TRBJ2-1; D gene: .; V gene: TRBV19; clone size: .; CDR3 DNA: TGTGCCAGTAGTCCAGGGGGGACAGTCAATGAGCAGTTCTTC; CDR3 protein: CASSPGGTVNEQFF
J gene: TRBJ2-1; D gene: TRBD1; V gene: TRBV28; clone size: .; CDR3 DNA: TGTGCCAGCCGTTGGACAGGGGGCTCAAATGAGCAGTTCTTC; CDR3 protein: CASRWTGGSNEQFF
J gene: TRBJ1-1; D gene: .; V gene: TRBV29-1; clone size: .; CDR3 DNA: TGCAGCGCCCGATGGGGGGAGGAAGGCACTGAAGCTTTCTTT; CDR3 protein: CSARWGEEGTEAFF
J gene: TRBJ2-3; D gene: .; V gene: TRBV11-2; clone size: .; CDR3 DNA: TGTGCCAGCAGCCCCGTCTTAGAAGCAGATACGCAGTATTTT; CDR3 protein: CASSPVLEADTQYF
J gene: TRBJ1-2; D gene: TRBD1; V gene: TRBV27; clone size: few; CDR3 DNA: TGTGCCAGCAGTTTAATCGGGACAGGGAACTATGGCTACACCTTC; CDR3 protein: CASSLIGTGNYGYTF
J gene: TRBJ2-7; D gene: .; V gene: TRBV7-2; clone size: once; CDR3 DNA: TGTGCCAGCAGCTTAGCGGTCGGGCTAAACGCCTACGAGCAGTACTTC; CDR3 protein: CASSLAVGLNAYEQYF
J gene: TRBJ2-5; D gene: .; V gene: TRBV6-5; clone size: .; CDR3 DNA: TGTGCCAGCAGGCAGCAAGCGGTAGTAGGAGAGACCCAGTACTTC; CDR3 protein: CASRQQAVVGETQYF
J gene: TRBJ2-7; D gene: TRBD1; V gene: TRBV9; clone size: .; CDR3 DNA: TGTGCCAGCAGCGGACAGGGGTACGAGCAGTACTTC; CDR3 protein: CASSGQGYEQYF
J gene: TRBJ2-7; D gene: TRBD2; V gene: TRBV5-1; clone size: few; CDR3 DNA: TGCGCCAGCAGCTTGGTTGCGGGAGCCTACGAGCAGTACTTC; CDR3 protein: CASSLVAGAYEQYF
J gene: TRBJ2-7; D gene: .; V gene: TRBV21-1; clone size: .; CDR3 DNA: TGTGCCAGCAGCACCGAGCTAGAACCCGTTTGGGACGAGCAGTACTTC; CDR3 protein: CASSTELEPVWDEQYF
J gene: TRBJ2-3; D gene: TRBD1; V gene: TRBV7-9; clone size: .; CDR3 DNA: TGTGCCAGCAGCTGTACGACCGGGACAGGGCCCACAGATACGCAGTATTTT; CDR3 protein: CASSCTTGTGPTDTQYF
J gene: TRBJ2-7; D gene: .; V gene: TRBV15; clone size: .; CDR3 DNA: TGTGCCACCAGCAGAGATCGGGGGGCGGGATACGAGCAGTACTTC; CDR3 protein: CATSRDRGAGYEQYF
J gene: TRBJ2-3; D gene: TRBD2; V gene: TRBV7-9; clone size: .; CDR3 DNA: TGTGCCAGCAGCCACCCTATTTTTGAGCTCCTACCGGGGGGAGATACGCAGTATTTT; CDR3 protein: CASSHPIFELLPGGDTQYF
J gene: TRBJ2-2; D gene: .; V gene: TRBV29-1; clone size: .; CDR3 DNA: TGCAGCGTTGATCTCGGGAATTCGAACACCGGGGAGCTGTTTTTT; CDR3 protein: CSVDLGNSNTGELFF
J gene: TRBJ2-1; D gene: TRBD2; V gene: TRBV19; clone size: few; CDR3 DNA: TGTGCCAGTAGTGGGTCCCTGGCTAGCGGGTTCTACAATGAGCAGTTCTTC; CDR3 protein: CASSGSLASGFYNEQFF
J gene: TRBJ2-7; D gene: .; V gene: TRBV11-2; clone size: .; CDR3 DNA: TGTGCCAGCAGCCACATAAGGGGGGGGGCAAGCTCCTACGAGCAGTACTTC; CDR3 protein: CASSHIRGGASSYEQYF
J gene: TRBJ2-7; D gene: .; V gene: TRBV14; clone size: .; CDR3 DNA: TGTGCCAGCAGCCAAGGCAGCTCCTACGAGCAGTACTTC; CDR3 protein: CASSQGSSYEQYF
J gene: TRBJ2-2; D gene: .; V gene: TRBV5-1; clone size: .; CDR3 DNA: TGCGCCAGCAGCCCGGCGCGGACTCTGATCCCCGGGGAGCTGTTTTTT; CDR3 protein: CASSPARTLIPGELFF
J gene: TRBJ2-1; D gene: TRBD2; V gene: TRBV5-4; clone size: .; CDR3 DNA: TGTGCCAGCAGCTTGGCTAGCGGGAGGGCCGCTGCGAATGAGCAGTTCTTC; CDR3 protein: CASSLASGRAAANEQFF
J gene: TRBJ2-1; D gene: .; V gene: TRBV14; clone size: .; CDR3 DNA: TGTGCCAGCAGCAGCAACCGCCACAATGAGCAGTTCTTC; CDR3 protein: CASSSNRHNEQFF
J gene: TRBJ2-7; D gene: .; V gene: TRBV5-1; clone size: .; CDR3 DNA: TGCGCCAGCAGCTTGGAGCCAGGGATCTACGAGCAGTACTTC; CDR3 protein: CASSLEPGIYEQYF
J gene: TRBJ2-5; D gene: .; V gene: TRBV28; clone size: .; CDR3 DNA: TGTGCCAGCAGTCCTTCAGTGAATGGGATTGAGACCCAGTACTTC; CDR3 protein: CASSPSVNGIETQYF
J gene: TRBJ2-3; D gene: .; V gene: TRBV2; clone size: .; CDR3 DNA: TGTGCCAGCAGTGCGGGGGCGAGACTACCCACAGATACGCAGTATTTT; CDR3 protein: CASSAGARLPTDTQYF
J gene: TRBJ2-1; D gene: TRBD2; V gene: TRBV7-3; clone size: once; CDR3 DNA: TGTGCCAGCAGCCCCGCCCGGCTTAGCGGGATGGGCCAGCATGAGCAGTTCTTC; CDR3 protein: CASSPARLSGMGQHEQFF